The 18 T cell receptor beta chains below were found in one sample sequenced in a study of vaccination effects on CD4 cells after COVID-19 (dated by TCRdb to between 2021 and 2024). The library was made by the immunoSEQ multiplex PCR assay. TCRdb took this table from immuneACCESS and kept in-frame rearrangements with V and J called. Such tables lack part of the clones; where checked against another copy, unresolved V genes explain under half of the gap, and the rest is unexplained. This sample holds 25,000 to 30,000 clones; 60% to 80% were observed only once. Clones ranked in the top ten supply less than 10% of the sample. The antigens of these receptors remain unknown. After roughly 11 days of culture, CD4+ T cells were isolated with the EasySep CD4+ T cell isolation kit. The sample was CD4+ T cells from PBMCs cultured without peptide, taken before COVID-19 vaccination. The origin of the receptors is a human donor who received a COVID-19 vaccine.

The rearrangement uses TRBV5-1 and TRBJ1-3, with TRBD1 matching over 7 bases. The CDR3 contains 14 residues. The germline V gene encodes CDR1 SGHRS and CDR2 YFSETQ. The trim removed 4 bases at V and 2 bases at J, leaving 3 bases unmatched. The CDR3 DNA reads TGCGCCAGCAGCCCGGGACAGCCTGGAAACACCATATATTTT. It is translated as CASSPGQPGNTIYF. Full variable domain (outside the CDR3, taken from reference TRBV5-1 and TRBJ1-3): KAGVTQTPRYLIKTRGQQVTLSCSPISGHRSVSWYQQTPGQGLQFLFEYFSETQRNKGNFPGRFSGRQFSNSRSEMNVSTLELGDSALYLCASSPGQPGNTIYFGEGSWLTVV.

V gene TRBV9 combines with J gene TRBJ1-1; D ambiguous. The CDR3 length is 15 residues. Germline assignment: CDR1 SGDLS and CDR2 YYNGEE. The ends were cut back, 0 bases at V and 5 bases at J, with 14 bases in the middle. Here the CDR3 reads CASSVDSWGGTEAFF. The CDR3 coding sequence is TGTGCCAGCAGCGTAGACTCCTGGGGAGGGACTGAAGCTTTCTTT.

This clone was seen a few times. The chain is built from TRBV5-1 and TRBJ2-7; 12 nucleotides agree with TRBD2. CDR1 is SGHRS, CDR2 YFSETQ, per germline. The CDR3 extends over 15 amino acids. Trimming at V came to 0 bases and at J to 3 bases, leaving 1 base not matched to a gene. The DNA for the CDR3 is TGCGCCAGCAGCTTGGGACTAGCGGGAGTCTACGAGCAGTACTTC. As protein: CASSLGLAGVYEQYF.

The chain uses TRBV10-3 and TRBJ2-2; the D gene is possibly TRBD2 (6 bases). Looked up from germline, CDR1 is ENHRY and CDR2 is SYGVKD. The V gene lost 6 bases and the J gene lost 2 bases, with 13 bases spanning the gap. The CDR3 runs to 15 residues. Written as DNA, the CDR3 is TGTGCCATCAGGGGGACTCTACTTAACACCGGGGAGCTGTTTTTT. Translating it yields CAIRGTLLNTGELFF.

The J gene is TRBJ2-2, the V gene TRBV5-1; D not resolved. CDR3 length: 14 amino acids. With 4 bases removed from V and 0 bases from J, the gap between germline ends came to 7 bases. The germline V gene encodes CDR1 SGHRS and CDR2 YFSETQ. CDR3 residues: CASSPTTNTGELFF. The CDR3 nucleotides read TGCGCCAGCAGCCCCACCACGAACACCGGGGAGCTGTTTTTT.

CDR3 sequence: CASSQGRTYEQYF. The CDR3 coding sequence is TGTGCCAGCAGCCAAGGTCGTACCTACGAGCAGTACTTC. V usage is TRBV3-1 (or the pseudogene TRBV3-2) and J usage is TRBJ2-7; D remains ambiguous. CDR3 length: 13 residues. Between the trimmed V and J ends, which lost 1 base and 2 bases, there was a span of 6 bases. Germline CDR1 reads LGHDT; CDR2 reads YNNKEL (reference sequence).

The rearrangement joins TRBV30 to TRBJ1-5; TRBD1 aligns across 10 bases. Looked up from germline, CDR1 is GTSNPN and CDR2 is SVGIG (reference sequence). The CDR3 is made up of 14 amino acids. The J segment lost 7 bases and the V segment lost 6 bases, leaving 9 bases of the junction unmatched. The CDR3 spells CACPTGGIKQPQHF. The CDR3 DNA reads TGTGCCTGTCCGACAGGGGGCATTAAACAGCCCCAGCATTTT.

V gene TRBV5-1 combines with J gene TRBJ2-3; 7 bases match TRBD2. J lost 4 bases, V lost 0 bases, and 8 bases had no gene match. CDR3 size: 16 residues. Looked up from germline, CDR1 is SGHRS and CDR2 is YFSETQ. The CDR3 region is CASSLERGAGSDTQYF. CDR3 bases: TGCGCCAGCAGCTTGGAAAGGGGAGCGGGGTCAGATACGCAGTATTTT.

The chain couples TRBV11-3 to TRBJ2-2, with no clear D. The CDR3 contains 14 residues. CDR1 SGHNT and CDR2 YENEEA come from the germline V gene. V lost 1 base, J lost 8 bases, and 11 bases lay in between. CDR3 sequence reads: CASSLVGSSGELFF. The CDR3 region has the DNA TGTGCCAGCAGCTTAGTGGGGTCTTCTGGGGAGCTGTTTTTT.

The rearrangement links TRBV7-9 to TRBJ1-6; D gene uncertain. The germline gives CDR1 SEHNR, CDR2 FQNEAQ (reference sequence). The CDR3 loop spans 13 amino acids. V was shortened by 3 bases and J by 5 bases, with 5 bases between the two germline ends. This CDR3 reads CASSLPHNSPLHF. CDR3 nucleotides: TGTGCCAGCAGCTTGCCTCATAATTCACCCCTCCACTTT. Based on the CDR3 plus reference TRBV7-9 and TRBJ1-6, the full variable domain is DTGVSQNPRHKITKRGQNVTFRCDPISEHNRLYWYRQTLGQGPEFLTYFQNEAQLEKSRLLSDRFSAERPKGSFSTLEIQRTEQGDSAMYLCASSLPHNSPLHFGNGTRLTVT.

The chain employs TRBV7-9 and TRBJ1-2; 9 nucleotides match TRBD1. J lost 1 base, V lost 5 bases, and 5 bases had no gene match. This CDR3 region has 15 residues. Germline V CDR1 and CDR2: SEHNR, FQNEAQ (reference sequence). CDR3 sequence: CASSVQGAGNYGYTF. DNA of the CDR3: TGTGCCAGCAGCGTACAGGGGGCGGGTAACTATGGCTACACCTTC. Using reference TRBV7-9 and TRBJ1-2 for the parts outside the CDR3, the full variable domain is DTGVSQNPRHKITKRGQNVTFRCDPISEHNRLYWYRQTLGQGPEFLTYFQNEAQLEKSRLLSDRFSAERPKGSFSTLEIQRTEQGDSAMYLCASSVQGAGNYGYTFGSGTRLTVV.

The chain is built from TRBV18 and TRBJ2-3; D unresolved. V gave up 3 bases and J gave up 3 bases, with 10 bases separating them. The CDR3 length is 14 residues. The germline CDR1 and CDR2 sequences are KGHSH and LQKENI. CDR3 sequence: CASSPSDRTDTQYF. In DNA form, the CDR3 reads TGTGCCAGCTCACCCTCGGACCGGACAGATACGCAGTATTTT.

V usage is TRBV5-5 and J usage is TRBJ2-1; 7 bases line up with TRBD1. The CDR3 is made up of 15 amino acids. Germline CDR1 reads SGHKS; CDR2 reads YYEKEE (reference sequence). V was pared by 1 base and J by 2 bases, with 3 bases of the junction left unmatched. CDR3 bases: TGTGCCAGCAGCTTGATGGACAGGACCTACAATGAGCAGTTCTTC. This translates into CASSLMDRTYNEQFF.

This chain connects TRBV2 to TRBJ2-3; D perhaps matches TRBD1 (5 bases). Germline CDR1 is SNHLY and CDR2 is FYNNEI. The CDR3 has 12 amino acids. V was trimmed by 6 bases and J by 2 bases, leaving 6 bases between them. The CDR3 sequence: CASRDNTDTQYF. The CDR3 nucleotides read TGTGCCAGCAGGGACAACACAGATACGCAGTATTTT.

This rearrangement joins TRBV7-8 to TRBJ2-1, with 7 bases fitting TRBD2. The V gene's germline CDR1 is SGHVS and CDR2 FQNEAQ. The V segment lost 4 bases and the J segment 2 bases; nucleotides outside the gene matches: 11. The CDR3 runs 17 residues. CDR3 region: CASSSSQGGITYNEQFF. CDR3 bases: TGTGCCAGCAGCTCGAGCCAGGGAGGGATAACCTACAATGAGCAGTTCTTC.

The gene calls are TRBV6-5 and TRBJ2-5, with D possibly TRBD2 on 5 matching bases. The CDR3 sequence is 15 residues long. Germline V gives CDR1 MNHEY, CDR2 SVGAGI. Trimming cost V 2 bases and J 7 bases, with 17 bases left between them. In DNA form, the CDR3 reads TGTGCCAGCAGTTACCGAAGGGCCCCGGAGGCGACCCAGTACTTC. The encoded protein is CASSYRRAPEATQYF.

The J gene is TRBJ1-2, the V gene TRBV5-6; D gene ambiguous. Trimming cost V 0 bases and J 8 bases, with 8 bases left between them. The V gene's germline CDR1 is SGHDT and CDR2 YYEEEE. The CDR3 spans 12 residues. CDR3 sequence: CASSLGPRGYTF. The CDR3 region has the DNA TGTGCCAGCAGCTTGGGCCCGAGGGGCTACACCTTC.

This clone was seen a few times. V and J are TRBV10-3 and TRBJ1-2; D is perhaps TRBD1 (5 bases). The CDR3 length is 15 residues. With 1 base removed from V and 5 bases from J, the gap between germline ends came to 14 bases. The germline V gene encodes CDR1 ENHRY and CDR2 SYGVKD. CDR3 sequence (DNA): TGTGCCATCAGTGAGTACGAGGGGCCGGGGTATGGCTACACCTTC. Its translation is CAISEYEGPGYGYTF.